Listed below are T cell receptor beta chains from one sample, sequenced in a study of blood T cell repertoires in COVID-19. The method was immunoSEQ multiplex PCR; TCRdb's version includes in-frame clones alone and lacks a portion of them. In the table there are 95,000 to 150,000 clones, 71% of which are singletons. The specimen was peripheral blood. These receptors came from a human donor with acute or convalescent COVID-19. The donor label of this sample is uncertain. Each CDR3 is given with its conserved first and last residue. A D gene is named only where the DNA matches it firmly. Clone size is shown for a subset of rows, as once, few, many or a class of expanded clone.

v_call	j_call	d_call	clone_size	cdr3_nt	cdr3_aa
TRBV4-1	TRBJ2-6	TRBD1	.	TGCGCCAGCAGCCCTGGAGAGGGGGCCCCTGGGGCCAACGTCCTGACTTTC	CASSPGEGAPGANVLTF
TRBV4-1	TRBJ1-6	.	few	TGCGCCAGCAGCCAAGCAACTCCGGGGGGGGGAATTTCACCCCTCCACTTT	CASSQATPGGGISPLHF
TRBV5-6	TRBJ2-5	.	.	TGTGCCAGCAGCCCTCGGAGCGGCAGGACCCAGTACTTC	CASSPRSGRTQYF
TRBV6-6	TRBJ2-3	TRBD2	.	TGTGCCAGCAGTGGGGTCCTAGCGGCCTACACAGATACGCAGTATTTT	CASSGVLAAYTDTQYF
TRBV24-1	TRBJ1-1	TRBD1	.	TGTGCCACCAGTGATGCTGACAGGGAGGCTTTCTTT	CATSDADREAFF
TRBV30	TRBJ1-5	.	once	TGTGCCTGGAGTGCGAGGGGGTCACAGCCCCAGCATTTT	CAWSARGSQPQHF
TRBV11-3	TRBJ2-5	.	.	TGTGCCAGCAGCTTCGGGGTAGGGGAGACCCAGTACTTC	CASSFGVGETQYF
TRBV6-5	TRBJ1-1	.	.	TGTGCCAGCAGTTACTCCCAGGGAGGCACTGAAGCTTTCTTT	CASSYSQGGTEAFF
TRBV7-9	TRBJ2-7	.	few	TGTGCCAGCAGCTTGGGAGGCGGGGCCTACTCCTACGAGCAGTACTTC	CASSLGGGAYSYEQYF
TRBV6-5	TRBJ1-1	.	.	TGTGCCAGCAGTTATGCAGTTTCAGGGGCGGACACTGAAGCTTTCTTT	CASSYAVSGADTEAFF
TRBV2	TRBJ1-5	.	many	TGTGCCAGCAGCGCCAGGGAACATAGCAATCAGCCCCAGCATTTT	CASSAREHSNQPQHF
TRBV27	TRBJ1-1	.	.	TGTGCCAGCAGTCTCCGCGCCAACACTGAAGCTTTCTTT	CASSLRANTEAFF
TRBV29-1	TRBJ1-1	.	.	TGCAGCGTCTCCAAACCCAGCGATCAAGCTTTCTTT	CSVSKPSDQAFF
TRBV3-1/TRBV3-2	TRBJ2-2	.	.	TGTGCCAGCAGCCAAGGACGACAGTCAAACACCGGGGAGCTGTTTTTT	CASSQGRQSNTGELFF
TRBV19	TRBJ1-2	.	.	TGTGCCAGTAGTAAGGAGCGTGATCCGTTCTATGGCTACACCTTC	CASSKERDPFYGYTF
TRBV7-9	TRBJ2-5	TRBD2	.	TGTGCCAGCAGCAGCGGGACTAGGCACTTCCAAGAGACCCAGTACTTC	CASSSGTRHFQETQYF
TRBV18	TRBJ1-3	.	few	TGTGCCAGCTCACCGGACAGAAGGGGCTCTGGAAACACCATATATTTT	CASSPDRRGSGNTIYF
TRBV28	TRBJ1-6	.	.	TGTGCCAGCAGGTACAGTAATAGTTCACCCCTCCACTTT	CASRYSNSSPLHF
TRBV4-2	TRBJ1-2	.	.	TGTGCCAGCAGCCAAGATTCAGCCGCAGGGCTCTATGGCTACACCTTC	CASSQDSAAGLYGYTF
TRBV2	TRBJ1-3	.	.	TGTGCCAGCACCCAGGACAGCTCTGGAAACACCATATATTTT	CASTQDSSGNTIYF
TRBV7-2	TRBJ2-2	TRBD2	.	TGTGCCAGCAGCTTAGGCGGGGGAAGGTCCGGGGAGCTGTTTTTT	CASSLGGGRSGELFF
TRBV19	TRBJ2-3	TRBD2	.	TGTGCCAGTAGTATACTAGCGGGGGGCAGGGATACGCAGTATTTT	CASSILAGGRDTQYF
TRBV30	TRBJ1-6	.	.	TGTGCCTGGAGCGAGAAGTGGAGCTCCTATAATTCACCCCTCCACTTT	CAWSEKWSSYNSPLHF
TRBV4-1	TRBJ1-1	.	.	TGCGCCAGCAGCCGTGACATTGGTGAAGCTTTCTTT	CASSRDIGEAFF
TRBV5-1	TRBJ2-2	.	.	TGCGCCAGCAAACAGGGTACGAACACCGGGGAGCTGTTTTTT	CASKQGTNTGELFF